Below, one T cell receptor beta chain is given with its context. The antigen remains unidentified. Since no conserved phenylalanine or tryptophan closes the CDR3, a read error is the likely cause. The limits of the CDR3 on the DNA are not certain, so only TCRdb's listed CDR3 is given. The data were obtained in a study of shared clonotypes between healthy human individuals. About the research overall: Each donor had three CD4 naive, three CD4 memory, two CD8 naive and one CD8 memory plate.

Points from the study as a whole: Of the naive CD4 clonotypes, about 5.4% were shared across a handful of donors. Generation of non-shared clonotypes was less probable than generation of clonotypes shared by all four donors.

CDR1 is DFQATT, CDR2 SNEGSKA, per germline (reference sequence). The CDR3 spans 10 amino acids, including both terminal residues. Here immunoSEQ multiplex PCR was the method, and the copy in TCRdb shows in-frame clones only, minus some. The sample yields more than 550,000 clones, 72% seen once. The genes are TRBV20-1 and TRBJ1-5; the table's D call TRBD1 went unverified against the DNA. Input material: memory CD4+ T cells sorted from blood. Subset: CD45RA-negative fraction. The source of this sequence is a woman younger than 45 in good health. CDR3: CSARVDRGRK.